Listed below are T cell receptor beta chains from one sample, sequenced in a study of regulatory T cells in long-lasting Graves disease. A single record per CDR3 protein comes from TCRdb applying MiXCR to the multiplex PCR reads. The sample includes about 340,000 distinct CDR3 sequences, less than 20% of them seen just once. Specimen: peripheral blood mononuclear cells (PBMCs), collected when the disease was refractory, from a patient treated with antithyroid drugs. The receptors originated from a female donor with Graves disease. CDR3s include the opening cysteine and the closing phenylalanine or tryptophan. The order of the fields is J gene, clone size, V gene, D gene, CDR3 protein, CDR3 DNA. D genes are given only for firm matches. Clone sizes are given selectively: once, few, many, or a class where the clone is expanded.

>TRBJ1-1|many|TRBV6-5|.
CASSYSRDTEAFF
TGTGCCAGCAGTTACTCCCGGGACACTGAAGCTTTCTTT
>TRBJ2-7|many|TRBV12-3/TRBV12-4|.
CASSFGPGEQYF
TGTGCCAGCAGTTTCGGCCCCGGGGAGCAGTACTTC
>TRBJ2-5|.|TRBV27|.
CASGSSFGQKGTQYF
TGTGCCAGCGGCTCTAGTTTCGGACAGAAAGGGACCCAGTACTTC
>TRBJ2-2|.|TRBV6-1|.
CASRRLLAGNTGELFF
TGTGCCAGCAGACGTCTACTAGCTGGAAACACCGGGGAGCTGTTTTTT
>TRBJ1-2|.|TRBV4-3|.
CASSQGSGAKYYGYTF
TGCGCCAGCAGCCAAGGGTCAGGGGCCAAGTACTATGGCTACACCTTC
>TRBJ1-5|.|TRBV19|.
CASSTTGGPQHF
TGTGCCAGTAGTACCACCGGCGGGCCCCAGCATTTT
>TRBJ1-6|.|TRBV20-1|TRBD1
CSARQSGQGRASPLHF
TGCAGTGCTAGGCAATCGGGACAGGGACGAGCCTCACCCCTCCACTTT
>TRBJ2-7|few|TRBV18|.
CASSPLPLSPSPSYEQYF
TGTGCCAGCTCACCACTCCCTTTATCCCCTTCGCCGTCCTACGAGCAGTACTTC
>TRBJ2-7|few|TRBV6-5|.
CASSYSRGGRGGHEQYF
TGTGCCAGCAGTTACTCGAGGGGCGGCAGGGGAGGCCACGAGCAGTACTTC
>TRBJ2-7|.|TRBV4-1|TRBD2
CASSQGLAGVGEQYF
TGCGCCAGCAGCCAAGGACTAGCGGGAGTCGGCGAGCAGTACTTC
>TRBJ1-1|many|TRBV12-5|.
CASGLVLGRTEQTEAFF
TGTGCTAGTGGTTTGGTACTAGGTCGGACAGAGCAAACTGAAGCTTTCTTT
>TRBJ2-7|many|TRBV6-5|TRBD1
CASSYPSKLGGHEQYF
TGTGCCAGCAGTTACCCCTCAAAACTAGGGGGCCACGAGCAGTACTTC
>TRBJ1-5|many|TRBV2|.
CATEAVGNQPQHF
TGTGCCACTGAGGCTGTAGGCAATCAGCCCCAGCATTTT
>TRBJ2-1|few|TRBV2|.
CASSPAGYYNEQFF
TGTGCCAGCAGCCCGGCGGGTTATTACAATGAGCAGTTCTTC
>TRBJ2-7|many|TRBV28|TRBD1
CASRAGGLIPYEQYF
TGTGCCAGCAGGGCAGGGGGCCTCATCCCCTACGAGCAGTACTTC
>TRBJ1-4|many|TRBV6-1|TRBD1
CASEQGANEKLFF
TGTGCCAGCGAACAGGGGGCTAATGAAAAACTGTTTTTT
>TRBJ2-1|few|TRBV11-2|TRBD2
CASSLSLTSGSYNEQFF
TGTGCCAGCAGCCTCTCACTCACTAGCGGGAGCTACAATGAGCAGTTCTTC
>TRBJ2-5|many|TRBV18|.
CASGRGAETQYF
TGTGCCAGTGGCAGGGGCGCGGAGACCCAGTACTTC
>TRBJ2-5|many|TRBV30|.
CAWSVPGETQYF
TGTGCCTGGAGTGTTCCCGGGGAGACCCAGTACTTC
>TRBJ1-2|.|TRBV9|.
CASSVDPSRGFYGYTF
TGTGCCAGCAGCGTTGATCCGAGCAGGGGCTTTTATGGCTACACCTTC
>TRBJ1-3|once|TRBV3-1|.
CASSGNSGDTIYF
TGTGCCAGCAGCGGGAACTCTGGAGACACCATATATTTT
>TRBJ2-6|many|TRBV6-1|TRBD1
CASSPGQGLSGANVLTF
TGTGCCAGCAGTCCGGGACAGGGTCTCTCTGGGGCCAACGTCCTGACTTTC
>TRBJ2-1|few|TRBV27|TRBD2
CASSSFGTSGKLYNEQFF
TGTGCCAGCAGTTCTTTCGGGACTAGCGGGAAACTATACAATGAGCAGTTCTTC
>TRBJ2-2|.|TRBV7-9|.
CASSLYAVNTGELFF
TGTGCCAGCAGCTTATATGCGGTGAACACCGGGGAGCTGTTTTTT
>TRBJ1-1|many|TRBV10-3|.
CATTGVLNTEAFF
TGTGCCACAACCGGGGTCCTGAACACTGAAGCTTTCTTT
>TRBJ1-2|many|TRBV9|TRBD1
CASSVAGGSGGYTF
TGTGCCAGCAGCGTAGCAGGGGGCTCGGGCGGCTACACCTTC
>TRBJ1-6|few|TRBV5-1|.
CARRIHNSPLHF
TGCGCCAGACGGATCCATAATTCACCCCTCCACTTT
>TRBJ2-6|.|TRBV7-6|TRBD2
CASSLGGTSGRVRTGANVLTF
TGTGCCAGCAGCTTAGGGGGGACTAGCGGGAGGGTACGGACTGGGGCCAACGTCCTGACTTTC
>TRBJ1-4|many|TRBV20-1|.
CSVPSTRGEKLFF
TGCAGTGTCCCGTCTACCCGAGGTGAAAAACTGTTTTTT
>TRBJ1-1|many|TRBV27|.
CASESKDGMNTEAFF
TGTGCCAGTGAATCAAAGGACGGAATGAACACTGAAGCTTTCTTT
>TRBJ2-4|many|TRBV28|.
CASSIGRKKGPKNIQYF
TGTGCCAGCAGTATAGGAAGGAAAAAAGGGCCCAAAAACATTCAGTACTTC
>TRBJ2-4|many|TRBV7-9|.
CASSLPGGHQYF
TGTGCCAGCAGCCTCCCGGGGGGACATCAGTACTTC
>TRBJ1-2|few|TRBV20-1|.
CSAVPDLGGHTF
TGCAGTGCCGTTCCGGACCTTGGAGGCCACACCTTC
>TRBJ1-1|.|TRBV7-9|.
CASSQDTNTEAFF
TGTGCCAGCAGCCAGGACACGAACACTGAAGCTTTCTTT
>TRBJ2-7|many|TRBV27|.
CASSLSIMRAYEQYF
TGTGCCAGCAGTTTATCGATAATGCGGGCCTACGAGCAGTACTTC
>TRBJ1-1|many|TRBV29-1|.
CSVEVSDLEAFF
TGCAGCGTTGAAGTCAGCGACCTAGAAGCTTTCTTT
>TRBJ2-1|few|TRBV7-2|TRBD1
CASSVGVAGGNEQFF
TGTGCCAGCAGCGTAGGCGTGGCAGGGGGCAATGAGCAGTTCTTC
>TRBJ1-2|.|TRBV5-4|.
CASSSTGTRSSYTF
TGTGCCAGCAGCTCGACCGGGACCCGGAGCAGCTACACCTTC
>TRBJ1-1|few|TRBV5-1|.
CASSLVGADGAEAFF
TGCGCCAGCAGCTTGGTCGGTGCCGACGGGGCTGAAGCTTTCTTT
>TRBJ2-5|many|TRBV7-8|.
CASSSRLEVQTQYF
TGTGCCAGCAGCTCCCGGTTGGAGGTGCAGACCCAGTACTTC
>TRBJ1-1|many|TRBV12-3/TRBV12-4|.
CASTWGWGTEAFF
TGTGCCAGCACCTGGGGGTGGGGCACTGAAGCTTTCTTT
>TRBJ2-1|.|TRBV7-9|TRBD1
CASSRQGARVNEQFF
TGTGCCAGCAGCCGACAGGGGGCGCGGGTCAATGAGCAGTTCTTC
>TRBJ1-1|many|TRBV28|.
CASSLRGTEAFF
TGTGCCAGCAGTCTTAGAGGCACTGAAGCTTTCTTT
>TRBJ2-1|.|TRBV18|TRBD2
CASSRIGTSGSREQFF
TGTGCCAGCTCACGTATCGGGACTAGCGGGAGTCGTGAGCAGTTCTTC
>TRBJ2-2|.|TRBV14|.
CASSQVRRDAGELFF
TGTGCCAGCAGCCAAGTGAGGAGGGACGCCGGGGAGCTGTTTTTT
>TRBJ2-2|few|TRBV6-2/TRBV6-3|.
CASSYSRTRRTGELFF
TGTGCCAGCAGTTACTCACGGACCCGGCGAACCGGGGAGCTGTTTTTT
>TRBJ1-1|many|TRBV6-5|.
CASSYSFSGNTEAFF
TGTGCCAGCAGTTACTCGTTCTCGGGGAACACTGAAGCTTTCTTT
>TRBJ1-1|many|TRBV11-2|.
CASSLGGFEAFF
TGTGCCAGCAGCTTAGGGGGTTTTGAAGCTTTCTTT
>TRBJ2-2|.|TRBV19|.
CASSIRGKHGELFF
TGTGCCAGTAGTATACGAGGGAAGCACGGGGAGCTGTTTTTT
>TRBJ1-2|many|TRBV12-3/TRBV12-4|TRBD1
CASSLNRGFGGYTF
TGTGCCAGCAGTTTAAACAGGGGGTTTGGTGGCTACACCTTC
>TRBJ1-2|.|TRBV19|.
CASRGDVVESNYGYTF
TGTGCCAGTAGGGGGGATGTTGTGGAATCTAACTATGGCTACACCTTC